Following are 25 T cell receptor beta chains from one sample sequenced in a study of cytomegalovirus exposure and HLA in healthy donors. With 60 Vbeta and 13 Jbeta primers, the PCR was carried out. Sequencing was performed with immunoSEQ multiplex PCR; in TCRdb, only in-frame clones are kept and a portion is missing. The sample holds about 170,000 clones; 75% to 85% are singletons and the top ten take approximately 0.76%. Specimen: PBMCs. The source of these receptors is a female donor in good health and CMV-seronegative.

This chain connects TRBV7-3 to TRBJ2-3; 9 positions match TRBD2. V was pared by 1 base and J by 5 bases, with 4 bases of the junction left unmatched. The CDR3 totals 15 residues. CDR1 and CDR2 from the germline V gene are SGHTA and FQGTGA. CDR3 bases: TGTGCCAGCAGCTTAATTGCGGGGGGGCAAGATACGCAGTATTTT. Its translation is CASSLIAGGQDTQYF.

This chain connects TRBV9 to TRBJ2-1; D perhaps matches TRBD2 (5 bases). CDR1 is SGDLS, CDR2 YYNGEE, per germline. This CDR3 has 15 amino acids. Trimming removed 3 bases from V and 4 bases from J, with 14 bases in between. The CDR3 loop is CASSGLASGYNEQFF. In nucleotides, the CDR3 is TGTGCCAGCAGCGGTTTAGCGAGCGGATACAATGAGCAGTTCTTC.

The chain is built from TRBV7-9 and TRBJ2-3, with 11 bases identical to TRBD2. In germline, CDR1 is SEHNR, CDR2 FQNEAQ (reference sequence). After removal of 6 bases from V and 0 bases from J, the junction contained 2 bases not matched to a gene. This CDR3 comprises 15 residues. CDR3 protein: CASRLAGESTDTQYF. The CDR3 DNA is TGTGCCAGCAGACTAGCGGGGGAGAGCACAGATACGCAGTATTTT.

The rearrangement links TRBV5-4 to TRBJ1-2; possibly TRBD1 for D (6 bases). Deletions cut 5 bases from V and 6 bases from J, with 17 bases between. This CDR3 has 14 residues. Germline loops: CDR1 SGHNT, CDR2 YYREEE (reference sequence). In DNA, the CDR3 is TGTGCCAGCAGTCCCCAGGGGAAGAGAGATGGCTACACCTTC. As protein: CASSPQGKRDGYTF.

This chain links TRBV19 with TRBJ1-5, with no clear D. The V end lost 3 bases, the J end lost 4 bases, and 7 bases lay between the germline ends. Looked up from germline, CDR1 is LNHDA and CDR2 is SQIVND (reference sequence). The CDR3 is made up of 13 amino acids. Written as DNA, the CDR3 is TGTGCCAGTAGTATTCAACGGAATCAGCCCCAGCATTTT. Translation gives CASSIQRNQPQHF.

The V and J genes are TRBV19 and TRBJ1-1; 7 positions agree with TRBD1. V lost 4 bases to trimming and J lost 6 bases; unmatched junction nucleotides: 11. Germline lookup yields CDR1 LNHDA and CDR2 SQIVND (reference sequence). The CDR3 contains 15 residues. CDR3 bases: TGTGCCAGTAGTACCCACAGGGGTATTGGGTCTGAAGCTTTCTTT. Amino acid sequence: CASSTHRGIGSEAFF.

This CDR3 is CASSTKTSAYRELFF. Written as DNA, the CDR3 is TGTGCCAGCAGCACTAAGACTAGCGCCTACCGGGAGCTGTTTTTT. This rearrangement joins TRBV7-9 to TRBJ2-2, with TRBD2 identical over 8 bases. V was pared by 5 bases and J by 9 bases, with 11 bases of the junction left unmatched. From germline, CDR1 is SEHNR and CDR2 FQNEAQ (reference sequence). This CDR3 has 15 amino acids. Combining the CDR3 with reference TRBV7-9 and TRBJ2-2 gives the whole variable domain DTGVSQNPRHKITKRGQNVTFRCDPISEHNRLYWYRQTLGQGPEFLTYFQNEAQLEKSRLLSDRFSAERPKGSFSTLEIQRTEQGDSAMYLCASSTKTSAYRELFFGEGSRLTVL.

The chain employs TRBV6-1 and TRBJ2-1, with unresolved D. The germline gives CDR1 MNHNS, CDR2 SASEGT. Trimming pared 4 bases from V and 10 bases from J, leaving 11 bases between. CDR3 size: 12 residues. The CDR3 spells CASSVTRAEQFF. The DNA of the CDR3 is TGTGCCAGCAGTGTAACGCGAGCCGAGCAGTTCTTC.

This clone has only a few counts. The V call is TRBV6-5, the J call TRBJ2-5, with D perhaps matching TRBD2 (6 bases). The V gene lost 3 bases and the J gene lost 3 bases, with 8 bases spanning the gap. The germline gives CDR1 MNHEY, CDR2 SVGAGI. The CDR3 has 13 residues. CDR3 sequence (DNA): TGTGCCAGCAGTTATGGCGGGAAAGAGACCCAGTACTTC. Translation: CASSYGGKETQYF.

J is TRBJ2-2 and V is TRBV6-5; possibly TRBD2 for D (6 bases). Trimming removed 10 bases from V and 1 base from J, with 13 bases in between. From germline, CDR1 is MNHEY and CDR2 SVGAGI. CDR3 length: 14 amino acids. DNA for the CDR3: TGTGCCACTCGGTTGGGGGGGAACACCGGGGAGCTGTTTTTT. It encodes CATRLGGNTGELFF.

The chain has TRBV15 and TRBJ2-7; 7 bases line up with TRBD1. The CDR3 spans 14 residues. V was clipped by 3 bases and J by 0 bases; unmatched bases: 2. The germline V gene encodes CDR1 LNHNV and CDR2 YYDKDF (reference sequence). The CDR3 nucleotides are TGTGCCACCAGCAGTGGGGACAGCTCCTACGAGCAGTACTTC. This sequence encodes CATSSGDSSYEQYF. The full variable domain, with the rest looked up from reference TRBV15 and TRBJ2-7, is DAMVIQNPRYQVTQFGKPVTLSCSQTLNHNVMYWYQQKSSQAPKLLFHYYDKDFNNEADTPDNFQSRRPNTSFCFLDIRSPGLGDTAMYLCATSSGDSSYEQYFGPGTRLTVT.

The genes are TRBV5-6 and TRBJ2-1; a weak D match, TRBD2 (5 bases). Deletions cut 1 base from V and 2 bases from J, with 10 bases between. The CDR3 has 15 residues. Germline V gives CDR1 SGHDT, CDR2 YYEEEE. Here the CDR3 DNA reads TGTGCCAGCAGCTTGAAGCGGAAACCCTACAATGAGCAGTTCTTC. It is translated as CASSLKRKPYNEQFF.

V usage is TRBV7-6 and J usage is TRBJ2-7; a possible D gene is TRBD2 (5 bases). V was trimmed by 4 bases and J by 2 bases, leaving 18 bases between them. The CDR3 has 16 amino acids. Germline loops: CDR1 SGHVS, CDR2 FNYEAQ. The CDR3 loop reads CASSSGPRELTYEQYF. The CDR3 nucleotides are TGTGCCAGCAGCTCAGGACCGAGGGAGCTGACCTACGAGCAGTACTTC. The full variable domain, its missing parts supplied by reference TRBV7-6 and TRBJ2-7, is GAGVSQSPRYKVTKRGQDVALRCDPISGHVSLYWYRQALGQGPEFLTYFNYEAQQDKSGLPNDRFSAERPEGSISTLTIQRTEQRDSAMYRCASSSGPRELTYEQYFGPGTRLTVT.

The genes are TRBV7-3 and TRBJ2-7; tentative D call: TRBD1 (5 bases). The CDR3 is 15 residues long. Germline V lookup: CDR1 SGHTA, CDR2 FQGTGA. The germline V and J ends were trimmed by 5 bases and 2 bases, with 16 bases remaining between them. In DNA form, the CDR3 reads TGTGCCAGCAGCCTTGAATCAGGGCTCGCCTACGAGCAGTACTTC. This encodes CASSLESGLAYEQYF.

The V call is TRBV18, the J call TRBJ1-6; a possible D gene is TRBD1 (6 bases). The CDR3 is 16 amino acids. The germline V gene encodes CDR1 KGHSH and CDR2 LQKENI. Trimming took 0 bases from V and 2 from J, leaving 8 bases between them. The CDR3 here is CASSPPTGTYNSPLHF. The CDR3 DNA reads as TGTGCCAGCTCACCACCGACAGGAACCTATAATTCACCCCTCCACTTT.

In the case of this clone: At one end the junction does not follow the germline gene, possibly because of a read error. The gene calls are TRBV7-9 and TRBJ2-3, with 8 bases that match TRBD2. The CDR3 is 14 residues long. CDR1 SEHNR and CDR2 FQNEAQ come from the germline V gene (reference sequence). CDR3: CSSSFSGATDTQYF. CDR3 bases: TGTTCCAGCAGCTTTAGCGGGGCAACAGATACGCAGTATTTT.

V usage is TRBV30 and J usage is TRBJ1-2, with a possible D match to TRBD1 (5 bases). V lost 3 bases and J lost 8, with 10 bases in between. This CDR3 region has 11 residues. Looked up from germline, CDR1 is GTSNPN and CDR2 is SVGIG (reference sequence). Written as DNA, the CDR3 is TGTGCCTGGAGCGACAGTGAAGGCTACACCTTC. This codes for CAWSDSEGYTF.

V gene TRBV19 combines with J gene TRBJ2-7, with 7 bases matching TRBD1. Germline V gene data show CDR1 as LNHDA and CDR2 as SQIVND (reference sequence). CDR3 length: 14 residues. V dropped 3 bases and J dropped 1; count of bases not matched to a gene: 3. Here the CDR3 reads CASSIQGVSYEQYF. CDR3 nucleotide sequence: TGTGCCAGTAGTATCCAGGGGGTGTCCTACGAGCAGTACTTC. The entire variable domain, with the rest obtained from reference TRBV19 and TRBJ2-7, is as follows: DGGITQSPKYLFRKEGQNVTLSCEQNLNHDAMYWYRQDPGQGLRLIYYSQIVNDFQKGDIAEGYSVSREKKESFPLTVTSAQKNPTAFYLCASSIQGVSYEQYFGPGTRLTVT.

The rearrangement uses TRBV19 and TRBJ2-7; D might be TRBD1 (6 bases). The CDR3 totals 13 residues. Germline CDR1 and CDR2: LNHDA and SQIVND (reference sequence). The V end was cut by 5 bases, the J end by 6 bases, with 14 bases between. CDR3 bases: TGTGCCAGTAGTCTGGGCAGGACAGTCGAGCAGTACTTC. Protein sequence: CASSLGRTVEQYF.

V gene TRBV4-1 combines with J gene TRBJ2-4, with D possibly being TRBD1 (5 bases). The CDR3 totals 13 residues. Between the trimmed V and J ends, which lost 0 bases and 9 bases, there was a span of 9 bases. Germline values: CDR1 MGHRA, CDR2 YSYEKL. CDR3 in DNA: TGCGCCAGCAGCCAAGAAACAGGCGCCATTCAGTACTTC. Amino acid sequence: CASSQETGAIQYF.

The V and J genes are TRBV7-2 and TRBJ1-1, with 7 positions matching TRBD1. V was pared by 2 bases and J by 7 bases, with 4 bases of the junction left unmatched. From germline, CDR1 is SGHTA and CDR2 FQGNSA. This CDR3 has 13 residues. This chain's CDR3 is CASSLRDRNEAFF. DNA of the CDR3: TGTGCCAGCAGCTTAAGGGACAGAAATGAAGCTTTCTTT.

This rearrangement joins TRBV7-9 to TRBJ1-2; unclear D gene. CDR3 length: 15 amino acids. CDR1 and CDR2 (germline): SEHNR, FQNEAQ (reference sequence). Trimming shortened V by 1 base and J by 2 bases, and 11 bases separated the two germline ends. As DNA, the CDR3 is TGTGCCAGCAGCTTAGACGGAGCTTACAACTATGGCTACACCTTC. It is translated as CASSLDGAYNYGYTF.

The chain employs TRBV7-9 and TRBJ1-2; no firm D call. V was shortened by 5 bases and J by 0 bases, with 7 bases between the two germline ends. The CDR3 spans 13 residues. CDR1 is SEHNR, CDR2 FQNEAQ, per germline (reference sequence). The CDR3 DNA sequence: TGTGCCAGCAGCCCTCTCGCTAACTATGGCTACACCTTC. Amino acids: CASSPLANYGYTF.

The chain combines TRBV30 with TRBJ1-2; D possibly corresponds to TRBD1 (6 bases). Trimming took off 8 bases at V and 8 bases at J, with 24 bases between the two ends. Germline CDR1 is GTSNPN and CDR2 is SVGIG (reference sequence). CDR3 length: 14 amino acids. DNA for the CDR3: TGTGCCCGTACCTATACAGGGATCGGAACGGGCTACACCTTC. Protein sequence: CARTYTGIGTGYTF.

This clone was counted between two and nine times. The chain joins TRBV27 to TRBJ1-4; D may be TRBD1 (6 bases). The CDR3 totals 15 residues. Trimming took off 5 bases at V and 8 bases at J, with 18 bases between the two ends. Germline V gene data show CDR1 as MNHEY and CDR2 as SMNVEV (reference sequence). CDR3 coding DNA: TGTGCCAGCAGTAGACGAACAGGGAAGTACGAAAAACTGTTTTTT. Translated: CASSRRTGKYEKLFF.